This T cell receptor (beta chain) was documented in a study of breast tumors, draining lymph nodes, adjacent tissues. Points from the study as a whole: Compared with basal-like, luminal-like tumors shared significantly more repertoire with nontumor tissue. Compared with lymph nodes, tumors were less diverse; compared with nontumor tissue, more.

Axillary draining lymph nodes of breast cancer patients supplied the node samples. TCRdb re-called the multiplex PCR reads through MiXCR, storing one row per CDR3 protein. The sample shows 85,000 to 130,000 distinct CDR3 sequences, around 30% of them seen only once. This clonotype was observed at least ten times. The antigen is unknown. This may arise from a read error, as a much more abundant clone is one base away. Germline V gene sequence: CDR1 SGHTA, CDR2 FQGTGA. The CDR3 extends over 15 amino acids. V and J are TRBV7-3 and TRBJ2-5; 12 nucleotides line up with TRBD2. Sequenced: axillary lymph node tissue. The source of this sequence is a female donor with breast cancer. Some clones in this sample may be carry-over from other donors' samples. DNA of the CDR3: TGTGCCAGCAGCGTAGGACTAGCGGGACAAGAGACCCAGCACTTC. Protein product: CASSVGLAGQETQHF. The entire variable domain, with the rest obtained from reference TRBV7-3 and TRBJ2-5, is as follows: GAGVSQTPSNKVTEKGKYVELRCDPISGHTALYWYRQSLGQGPEFLIYFQGTGAADDSGLPNDRFFAVRPEGSVSTLKIQRTERGDSAVYLCASSVGLAGQETQHFGPGTRLLVL.